This TCR beta chain was captured in a study of shared clonotypes between healthy human individuals. With unsorted samples, genomic DNA was obtained from 80 million to 100 million PBMCs. Measured with immunoSEQ multiplex PCR; TCRdb has only the in-frame clones, and not every one. The sample contains 450,000 to 600,000 clones, around 74% of which appear only once. The junction had 9 bases not matched to a gene; V was cut back by 2 bases and J by 5 bases. The CDR3 runs 16 residues. Germline CDR1 reads MGHDK; CDR2 reads SYGVNS. Sequences were obtained from PBMCs. This clonotype was obtained from a middle-aged woman in good health. Some clones in this sample may be carry-over from other donors' samples. This sequence joins TRBV25-1 and TRBJ2-1; 7 bases match TRBD2. The CDR3 region is CASSERRASGDNEQFF. For the CDR3, the DNA is TGTGCCAGCAGTGAAAGGAGGGCTAGCGGAGACAATGAGCAGTTCTTC.